This T cell receptor (beta chain) originates from a study of CD8+ T cells in alopecia areata. The CDR3 spans 13 residues. Trimming shortened V by 5 bases and J by 4 bases, and 12 bases separated the two germline ends. CDR1 and CDR2 from the germline V gene are SQVTM and ANQGSEA. RNA was isolated and reverse transcribed to cDNA, the sequencing template. This table comes from immunoSEQ multiplex PCR, and its TCRdb copy is limited to in-frame clones, with some not included. The sample lists approximately 82,000 clones; roughly 47% were seen once. The sequencing sample was made of NKG2D-high CD8+ T cells sorted from blood. The source is a human donor with alopecia areata. V is TRBV29-1 and J is TRBJ1-3; weak D call: TRBD1 (5 bases). CDR3 sequence (DNA): TGCAGCGTTCTTCCCAGGGTAGGAAACACCATATATTTT. Encoded protein: CSVLPRVGNTIYF.